These 9 T cell receptor beta chains were all obtained from the same sample, sequenced in a study of T cell responses to AZD1222 COVID-19 vaccine. Sequenced by immunoSEQ multiplex PCR; TCRdb stores in-frame clones only, minus some. The sample has approximately 110,000 clones; over 85% are singletons. The specimen comprised peripheral blood, sampled on day 0 of AZD1222 vaccination. The origin of the receptors is an adult in good health.

The chain carries TRBV25-1 and TRBJ1-2, with 8 bases identical to TRBD1. Germline lookup yields CDR1 MGHDK and CDR2 SYGVNS. The trim removed 3 bases at V and 6 bases at J, leaving 0 bases unmatched. There are 12 residues in the CDR3. The CDR3 is CASSDRGHGYTF. CDR3 nucleotide sequence: TGTGCCAGCAGTGACAGGGGGCATGGCTACACCTTC.

The V call is TRBV2, the J call TRBJ2-4, with D possibly being TRBD1 or TRBD2 (5 bases each). The CDR3 is made up of 17 amino acids. The V gene lost 6 bases and the J gene lost 0 bases, with 18 bases spanning the gap. From germline, CDR1 is SNHLY and CDR2 FYNNEI. CDR3 in amino acids: CASRGTGTTLAKNIQYF. The CDR3 coding sequence is TGTGCCAGCAGGGGAACCGGGACCACACTAGCCAAAAACATTCAGTACTTC.

This clone has a single count. The chain's CDR3 is CASSAVDSGEQYF. The DNA for the CDR3 is TGTGCCAGCAGCGCCGTGGACTCGGGGGAGCAGTACTTC. The rearrangement links TRBV6-5 to TRBJ2-7; D is perhaps TRBD2 (5 bases). V lost 6 bases, J lost 7 bases, and 16 bases lay in between. CDR1 and CDR2 (germline): MNHEY, SVGAGI. The CDR3 has 13 amino acids.

In regard to this clone: Other nucleotide sequences in the sample specify the same CDR3. CDR3 amino acids: CASSLKGAAEAFF. The CDR3 coding sequence is TGTGCCAGCAGTTTGAAGGGGGCTGCTGAAGCTTTCTTT. V is TRBV12-3 or TRBV12-4 and J is TRBJ1-1; TRBD1 aligns across 7 bases. After removal of 3 bases from V and 6 bases from J, the junction contained 4 bases not matched to a gene. The CDR3 spans 13 residues.

This clone has more than one count but fewer than ten. The chain is built from TRBV6-6 and TRBJ1-5; D is ambiguous. CDR3 size: 14 residues. V lost 1 base and J lost 1, with 5 bases in between. From germline, CDR1 is MNHNY and CDR2 SVGAGI (reference sequence). In DNA, the CDR3 is TGTGCCAGCAGTTACTTCGGGAGCAATCAGCCCCAGCATTTT. This sequence encodes CASSYFGSNQPQHF.

The V gene is TRBV6-6, the J gene TRBJ1-2, with 8 bases fitting TRBD1. CDR3 length: 15 amino acids. Trimming took 10 bases from V and 6 from J; bases not matched to a gene: 16. CDR1 and CDR2 from the germline V gene are MNHNY and SVGAGI (reference sequence). The CDR3 sequence: CATGRGGAGGDGYTF. CDR3 nucleotides: TGTGCCACCGGTCGGGGTGGGGCAGGGGGCGATGGCTACACCTTC.

This chain links TRBV20-1 with TRBJ1-4, with TRBD1 as a possible D gene (5 bases). Germline assignment: CDR1 DFQATT and CDR2 SNEGSKA (reference sequence). The CDR3 has 11 amino acids. V was clipped by 0 bases and J by 13 bases, with 9 bases between them. CDR3 nucleotides: TGCAGTGCTAGAGAGGACACTGGACTGTTTTTT. It specifies CSAREDTGLFF.

V usage is TRBV6-1 and J usage is TRBJ2-7, with D perhaps TRBD1 or TRBD2 (6 bases each). Per germline, CDR1 MNHNS and CDR2 SASEGT. This CDR3 spans 15 amino acids. V lost 3 bases to trimming and J lost 3 bases, with 15 bases between them. The CDR3 loop reads CASSESWGAHYEQYF. The CDR3 bases are TGTGCCAGCAGTGAGTCGTGGGGGGCCCACTACGAGCAGTACTTC.

V gene TRBV6-5 combines with J gene TRBJ2-3, with D possibly matching TRBD1 (5 bases). CDR1 MNHEY and CDR2 SVGAGI come from the germline V gene. The V gene lost 5 bases and the J gene lost 6 bases, with 6 bases spanning the gap. The CDR3 sequence is 11 residues long. This CDR3 is CASSQGDTQYF. The CDR3 nucleotides read TGTGCCAGCAGTCAGGGCGATACGCAGTATTTT.